This record covers a single TCR beta chain. The data were taken from a study of blood T cell repertoires in COVID-19. Trimming removed 4 bases at V and 3 bases at J, with 16 bases between. This CDR3 comprises 16 residues. CDR1 and CDR2 (germline): SGHRS, YFSETQ. Sequenced by immunoSEQ multiplex PCR; TCRdb stores in-frame clones only, minus some. The data show some 370,000 clones, with roughly 90% seen just once and 6% to 7.5% held by the top ten. Specimen: peripheral blood. The clonotype comes from a man aged 18 to 29 with active or convalescent COVID-19. The rearrangement links TRBV5-1 to TRBJ2-2, with D possibly being TRBD1 (6 bases). For the CDR3, the DNA is TGCGCCAGCAGCCCCCACAGGACAGACTACACCGGGGAGCTGTTTTTT. Translation: CASSPHRTDYTGELFF.